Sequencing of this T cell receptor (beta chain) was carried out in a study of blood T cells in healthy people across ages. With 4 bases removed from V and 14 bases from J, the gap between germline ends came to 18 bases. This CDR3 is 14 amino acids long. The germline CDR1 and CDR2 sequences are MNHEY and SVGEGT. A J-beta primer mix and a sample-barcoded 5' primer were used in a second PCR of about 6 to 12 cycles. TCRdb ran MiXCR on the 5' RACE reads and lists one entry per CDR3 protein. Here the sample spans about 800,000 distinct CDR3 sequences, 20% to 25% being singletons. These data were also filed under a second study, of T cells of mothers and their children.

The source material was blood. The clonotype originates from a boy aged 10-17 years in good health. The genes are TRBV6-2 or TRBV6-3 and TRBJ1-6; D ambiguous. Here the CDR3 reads CASSFPTGPLSLHF. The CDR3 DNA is TGTGCCAGCAGTTTCCCGACGGGCCCCCTTTCCCTCCACTTT.